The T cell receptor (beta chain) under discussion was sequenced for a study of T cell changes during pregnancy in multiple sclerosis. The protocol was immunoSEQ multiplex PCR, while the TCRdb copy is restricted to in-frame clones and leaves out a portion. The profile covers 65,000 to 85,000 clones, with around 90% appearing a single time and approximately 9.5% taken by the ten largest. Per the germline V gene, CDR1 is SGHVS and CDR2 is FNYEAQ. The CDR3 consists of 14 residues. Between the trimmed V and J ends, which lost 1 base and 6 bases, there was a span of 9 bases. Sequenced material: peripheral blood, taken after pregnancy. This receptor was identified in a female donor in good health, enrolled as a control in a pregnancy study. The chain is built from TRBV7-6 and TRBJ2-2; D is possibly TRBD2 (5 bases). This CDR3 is CASSLVEEAGELFF. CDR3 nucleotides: TGTGCCAGCAGCTTAGTCGAGGAGGCCGGGGAGCTGTTTTTT.